The present T cell receptor beta chain was sequenced within a study of early T cells in non-severe SARS-CoV-2 infection. On the study more broadly: Sequenced bulk RNA came from whole blood that was unsorted, and chains were unpaired. Whole-study findings and limits: Matches to VDJdb favored anti-spike CD8 responses and missed private and CD4 specificities.

The CDR3 extends over 15 amino acids. Trimming took off 3 bases at V and 0 bases at J, with 11 bases between the two ends. This clonotype was observed many times. What it recognizes is unknown. Unique molecular identifiers (one per individual cDNA molecule) were attached. A single record per CDR3 protein comes from TCRdb applying MiXCR to the 5' RACE reads. The sample has 50,000 to 70,000 distinct CDR3 sequences; approximately 6.1% are singletons. This material consisted of whole blood, taken at baseline. This receptor was taken from an adult who was a healthcare worker with PCR-confirmed SARS-CoV-2 infection or an uninfected control (not recorded which). This sequence joins TRBV12-3 or TRBV12-4 and TRBJ1-1; D is unresolved. The CDR3 is CASSFKWRVNTEAFF. Written as DNA, the CDR3 is TGTGCCAGCAGTTTTAAGTGGCGCGTGAACACTGAAGCTTTCTTT.